This T cell receptor beta chain was observed in a study of blood T cell repertoires in COVID-19. Profiled with immunoSEQ multiplex PCR; TCRdb holds only in-frame clones, not every one. The repertoire holds under 200,000 clones, approximately 80% seen once, with 2.9% in the top ten. The V end was cut by 3 bases, the J end by 4 bases, with 10 bases between. This CDR3 spans 13 amino acids. Germline loops: CDR1 DFQATT, CDR2 SNEGSKA (reference sequence). The sequenced material came from peripheral blood. The rearrangement joins TRBV20-1 to TRBJ1-3; D unclear. This receptor was taken from an older woman with acute or convalescent COVID-19. DNA for the CDR3: TGCAGTGCTAGTGAGGAGGCCGGAAACACCATATATTTT. It yields the protein CSASEEAGNTIYF.